Presented here are 24 T cell receptor beta chains from one specimen sequenced in a study of T cells in Graves' hyperthyroidism and ophthalmopathy. RNA transcripts gave rise to amplified TCR beta CDR3 regions. When the TCR CDR3 underwent first-round RT-PCR, the HTBI primer set was used. TCRdb reprocessed the multiplex PCR reads with MiXCR, giving one entry per CDR3 protein. Seen here are about 560,000 distinct CDR3 sequences, approximately 16% observed once, and the top ten hold approximately 18%. The sample consisted of blood. The receptors derive from a woman under 30 with Graves' hyperthyroidism.

This clonotype came up many times. This rearrangement joins TRBV7-2 to TRBJ2-7; 11 bases are shared with TRBD2. After removal of 4 bases from V and 2 bases from J, the junction contained 7 bases not matched to a gene. This CDR3 has 16 amino acids. Germline V gene data show CDR1 as SGHTA and CDR2 as FQGNSA. The CDR3 is CASSSDGTSGTYEQYF. The CDR3 DNA reads as TGTGCCAGCAGCTCGGACGGGACTAGCGGTACCTACGAGCAGTACTTC.

V gene TRBV20-1 combines with J gene TRBJ1-3; TRBD1 matches 8 bases. With 6 bases clipped from V and 0 bases from J, the junction kept 7 bases outside the gene matches. The CDR3 covers 15 residues. Germline CDR1 is DFQATT and CDR2 is SNEGSKA (reference sequence). The CDR3 sequence is CSAKGQANSGNTIYF. CDR3 DNA: TGCAGTGCGAAGGGACAGGCCAACTCTGGAAACACCATATATTTT.

In its sample, this clonotype was seen many times. The genes are TRBV12-3 or TRBV12-4 and TRBJ1-5; 9 bases map to TRBD1. The length of the CDR3 is 16 residues. Germline trimming cut 4 bases from V and 3 bases from J; bases unmatched to any gene: 7. This CDR3 is CASSSHTGGLNQPQHF. CDR3 nucleotide sequence: TGTGCCAGCAGTTCCCACACAGGGGGCCTCAATCAGCCCCAGCATTTT.

This clonotype was detected only a few times. The V gene is TRBV28, the J gene TRBJ2-7, with D perhaps matching TRBD1 (5 bases). This CDR3 is built from 13 residues. The V end lost 5 bases, the J end lost 4 bases, and 12 bases lay between the germline ends. Germline lookup yields CDR1 MDHEN and CDR2 SYDVKM. CDR3 nucleotides: TGTGCCAGCAGTCCCCCCCCAGGGTACGAGCAGTACTTC. Translated: CASSPPPGYEQYF. Variable domain in full (rest from reference TRBV28 and TRBJ2-7): DVKVTQSSRYLVKRTGEKVFLECVQDMDHENMFWYRQDPGLGLRLIYFSYDVKMKEKGDIPEGYSVSREKKERFSLILESASTNQTSMYLCASSPPPGYEQYFGPGTRLTVT.

This clonotype occurred many times. This chain connects TRBV12-3 or TRBV12-4 to TRBJ2-1; 7 positions agree with TRBD2. This CDR3 has 13 amino acids. Trimming at V came to 8 bases and at J to 4 bases, leaving 5 bases not matched to a gene. The CDR3 here is CASASGDYNEQFF. The CDR3 nucleotides read TGTGCCAGCGCTAGCGGAGATTACAATGAGCAGTTCTTC.

This clonotype appeared many times. The chain links TRBV2 to TRBJ2-3; the D gene is possibly TRBD2 (6 bases). This CDR3 is 15 amino acids long. Germline CDR1 reads SNHLY; CDR2 reads FYNNEI. The V end lost 3 bases, the J end lost 3 bases, and 13 bases lay between the germline ends. For the CDR3, the DNA is TGTGCCAGCAGTGATACCCTAGCGAGAACAGATACGCAGTATTTT. Translation gives CASSDTLARTDTQYF.

Comments on this clonotype: A read error may produce the germline difference seen at one junction end. The chain carries TRBV6-5 and TRBJ1-2; 9 nucleotides match TRBD1. Germline V lookup: CDR1 MNHEY, CDR2 SVGAGI. The CDR3 has 14 amino acids. The CDR3 loop reads CASRYTGGAWGYTF. CDR3 nucleotide sequence: TGTGCCAGCCGTTATACAGGGGGCGCTTGGGGCTACACCTTC.

This clonotype was counted between two and nine times. The chain recombines TRBV7-9 with TRBJ1-1; 7 bases fit TRBD1. The germline V gene has CDR1 SEHNR and CDR2 FQNEAQ (reference sequence). The length of the CDR3 is 14 residues. Trimming removed 5 bases from V and 6 bases from J; junction bases left unmatched: 9. The CDR3 nucleotides read TGTGCCAGCAGCCCGGGACAGCTCAACCCTGAAGCTTTCTTT. This codes for CASSPGQLNPEAFF. The full variable domain, rest sourced from reference TRBV7-9 and TRBJ1-1, is DTGVSQNPRHKITKRGQNVTFRCDPISEHNRLYWYRQTLGQGPEFLTYFQNEAQLEKSRLLSDRFSAERPKGSFSTLEIQRTEQGDSAMYLCASSPGQLNPEAFFGQGTRLTVV.

The V and J genes are TRBV20-1 and TRBJ2-1; D tentatively reads TRBD1 or TRBD2 (6 bases each). With 0 bases removed from V and 8 bases from J, the gap between germline ends came to 32 bases. The germline gives CDR1 DFQATT, CDR2 SNEGSKA (reference sequence). The CDR3 covers 20 residues. CDR3 bases: TGCAGTGCTAGAGATACTGTGGGGCAGGTGTCCGGGGGCCTATCCGATGAGCAGTTCTTC. Translating it yields CSARDTVGQVSGGLSDEQFF.

The chain is built from TRBV2 and TRBJ1-2; 8 bases are shared with TRBD1. The length of the CDR3 is 14 residues. The V and J ends lost 7 bases and 4 bases, in that order; junction bases with no gene match: 8. Germline CDR1 reads SNHLY; CDR2 reads FYNNEI. The CDR3 reads CASTDTGGFYGYTF. The CDR3 DNA sequence: TGTGCCAGCACCGACACAGGGGGGTTCTATGGCTACACCTTC.

This clonotype showed up just once. This chain connects TRBV25-1 to TRBJ2-1; D is perhaps TRBD1 or TRBD2 (5 bases each). The V end was cut by 0 bases, the J end by 4 bases, with 10 bases between. Looked up from germline, CDR1 is MGHDK and CDR2 is SYGVNS. The CDR3 is 15 amino acids. The CDR3 region has the DNA TGTGCCAGCAGTGAATATAAGGGACCGTACAATGAGCAGTTCTTC. Encoded protein: CASSEYKGPYNEQFF.

As to this clonotype: This could be a read error, since a much larger clone is one nucleotide away. This chain uses TRBV5-1 with TRBJ1-1; D not certain. The germline V and J ends were trimmed by 0 bases and 7 bases, with 7 bases remaining between them. CDR1 is SGHRS, CDR2 YFSETQ, per germline. The CDR3 is made up of 12 amino acids. The CDR3 coding sequence is TGCGCCAGCAGCTTGGATCTGTTTGAAGCTTTCTTT. Residues: CASSLDLFEAFF.

This clonotype was seen a handful of times. This rearrangement joins TRBV13 to TRBJ2-7, with D tentatively TRBD1 (6 bases). CDR3 length: 16 amino acids. Germline V gene data show CDR1 as PRHDT and CDR2 as FYEKMQ (reference sequence). V lost 4 bases to trimming and J lost 1 base, with 17 bases between them. CDR3 protein: CASSSEATGVSYEQYF. The CDR3 nucleotides read TGTGCCAGCAGCTCAGAGGCGACAGGAGTGTCCTACGAGCAGTACTTC.

This sequence joins TRBV4-2 and TRBJ1-2; TRBD1 aligns across 8 bases. J gave up 8 bases and V 1 base, and 3 bases lay outside the gene matches. The CDR3 totals 13 residues. Germline CDR1 reads LGHNA; CDR2 reads YNFKEQ. The CDR3 coding sequence is TGTGCCAGCAGCCAAGCCCGGGACAGGGGCTACACCTTC. Its protein is CASSQARDRGYTF.

V gene TRBV5-1 combines with J gene TRBJ2-7, with 7 nucleotides matching TRBD1. V dropped 1 base and J dropped 10; count of bases not matched to a gene: 11. The CDR3 covers 14 residues. CDR1 and CDR2 (germline): SGHRS, YFSETQ. CDR3 sequence reads: CASSLTGVVLEQYF. As DNA, the CDR3 is TGCGCCAGCAGCTTGACAGGGGTGGTGCTCGAACAGTACTTC. Complete variable domain (other parts from reference TRBV5-1 and TRBJ2-7): KAGVTQTPRYLIKTRGQQVTLSCSPISGHRSVSWYQQTPGQGLQFLFEYFSETQRNKGNFPGRFSGRQFSNSRSEMNVSTLELGDSALYLCASSLTGVVLEQYFGPGTRLTVT.

This clonotype was seen only a few times. This chain links TRBV10-1 with TRBJ2-5, with D tentatively TRBD2 (5 bases). The CDR3 runs to 14 residues. The germline gives CDR1 WNHNN, CDR2 SYGVQD (reference sequence). The V end lost 4 bases, the J end lost 0 bases, and 9 bases lay between the germline ends. The CDR3 DNA sequence: TGCGCCAGCAGTGCTGGGGAGTACCAAGAGACCCAGTACTTC. It specifies CASSAGEYQETQYF.

This clonotype occurred many times. This chain links TRBV11-3 with TRBJ2-3; no firm D call. V lost 5 bases to trimming and J lost 6 bases, with 9 bases between them. The CDR3 is made up of 12 amino acids. Germline CDR1 SGHNT, CDR2 YENEEA. Here the CDR3 reads CASSRFDDTQYF. For the CDR3, the DNA is TGTGCCAGCAGCCGTTTCGACGATACGCAGTATTTT.

This clonotype has more than one count but fewer than ten. This chain links TRBV19 with TRBJ1-6; TRBD1 matches 7 bases. The trim removed 6 bases at V and 10 bases at J, leaving 6 bases unmatched. Germline values: CDR1 LNHDA, CDR2 SQIVND (reference sequence). The CDR3 has 13 residues. The CDR3 sequence is CASRTGSGSPLHF. CDR3 in DNA: TGTGCCAGTAGGACAGGGTCGGGCTCACCCCTCCACTTT.

The chain recombines TRBV7-9 with TRBJ2-1; 10 positions agree with TRBD1. V shed 5 bases and J 2 bases; nucleotides not matched to a gene: 12. Germline V CDR1 and CDR2: SEHNR, FQNEAQ (reference sequence). The CDR3 consists of 18 residues. The CDR3 DNA follows: TGTGCCAGCAGCCGCCGACAGGGGGCCGGTGGGGCCTACAATGAGCAGTTCTTC. Translating gives CASSRRQGAGGAYNEQFF. Looking up the rest from reference TRBV7-9 and TRBJ2-1 gives the full variable domain: DTGVSQNPRHKITKRGQNVTFRCDPISEHNRLYWYRQTLGQGPEFLTYFQNEAQLEKSRLLSDRFSAERPKGSFSTLEIQRTEQGDSAMYLCASSRRQGAGGAYNEQFFGPGTRLTVL.

The chain carries TRBV6-1 and TRBJ1-2; D is perhaps TRBD1 (6 bases). Germline V gene lookup returns CDR1 MNHNS and CDR2 SASEGT. V dropped 4 bases and J dropped 4 bases, with 13 bases sitting between them. The CDR3 totals 14 residues. The CDR3 bases are TGTGCCAGCAGTGGCCTACAGGGAGGCTATGGCTACACCTTC. It encodes CASSGLQGGYGYTF.

This clonotype was seen at least ten times. The chain couples TRBV6-1 to TRBJ2-1; 9 bases are a match to TRBD2. After removal of 5 bases from V and 6 bases from J, the junction contained 8 bases not matched to a gene. This CDR3 contains 15 residues. The germline CDR1 and CDR2 sequences are MNHNS and SASEGT. The CDR3 sequence is CASSPGTSWPNEQFF. DNA of the CDR3: TGTGCCAGCAGTCCCGGGACTAGCTGGCCCAATGAGCAGTTCTTC.

The V call is TRBV12-5, the J call TRBJ2-3, with 7 bases identical to TRBD2. V was clipped by 1 base and J by 6 bases; unmatched bases: 13. The CDR3 runs 17 residues. Germline CDR1 reads LGHNT; CDR2 reads FRNRAP. The CDR3 DNA is TGTGCTAGTGGTTTGGCATTGGCGGGGGAGTTGAAGGATACGCAGTATTTT. Its translation is CASGLALAGELKDTQYF. The full variable domain, with the rest looked up from reference TRBV12-5 and TRBJ2-3, is DARVTQTPRHKVTEMGQEVTMRCQPILGHNTVFWYRQTMMQGLELLAYFRNRAPLDDSGMPKDRFSAEMPDATLATLKIQPSEPRDSAVYFCASGLALAGELKDTQYFGPGTRLTVL.

This clonotype has a handful of counts. The gene calls are TRBV6-2 or TRBV6-3 and TRBJ2-3; 14 nucleotides agree with TRBD2. Germline V CDR1 and CDR2: MNHEY, SVGEGT. There are 16 residues in the CDR3. V trimming: 6 bases; J trimming: 4 bases; junction bases outside the gene matches: 6. CDR3 in amino acids: CASRDGLAGGPDTQYF. The CDR3, as DNA: TGTGCCAGCAGGGATGGACTAGCGGGGGGCCCAGATACGCAGTATTTT.

This rearrangement joins TRBV19 to TRBJ1-5; D gene ambiguous. With 1 base removed from V and 4 bases from J, the gap between germline ends came to 14 bases. Germline V gives CDR1 LNHDA, CDR2 SQIVND (reference sequence). This CDR3 region has 16 residues. The CDR3 reads CASSIAPGRVNQPQHF. DNA of the CDR3: TGTGCCAGTAGTATAGCCCCGGGGAGGGTGAATCAGCCCCAGCATTTT.